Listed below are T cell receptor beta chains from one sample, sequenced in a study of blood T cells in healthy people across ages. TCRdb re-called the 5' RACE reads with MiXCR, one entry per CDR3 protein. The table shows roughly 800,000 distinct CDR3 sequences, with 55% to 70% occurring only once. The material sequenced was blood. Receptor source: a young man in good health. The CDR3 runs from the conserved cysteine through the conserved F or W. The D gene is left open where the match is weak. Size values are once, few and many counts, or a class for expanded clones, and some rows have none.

CDR3 protein: CASSEQYPNSPLHF; CDR3 DNA: TGTGCCAGCAGTGAGCAGTACCCAAATTCACCCCTCCACTTT; V gene: TRBV6-5; D gene: -; clone size: -; J gene: TRBJ1-6
CDR3 protein: CASSSQAGGANVLTF; CDR3 DNA: TGTGCCAGCAGCTCGCAGGCAGGGGGGGCCAACGTCCTGACTTTC; V gene: TRBV7-2; D gene: -; clone size: -; J gene: TRBJ2-6
CDR3 protein: CASRVTGDEQYF; CDR3 DNA: TGTGCCAGCAGAGTGACAGGGGACGAGCAGTACTTC; V gene: TRBV6-1; D gene: TRBD1; clone size: -; J gene: TRBJ2-7
CDR3 protein: CASSPRLAGGYNEQFF; CDR3 DNA: TGTGCCAGCAGCCCTAGACTAGCGGGAGGGTACAATGAGCAGTTCTTC; V gene: TRBV7-2; D gene: TRBD2; clone size: -; J gene: TRBJ2-1
CDR3 protein: CASSPPAGNTIYF; CDR3 DNA: TGTGCCAGCAGCCCCCCAGCCGGGAACACCATATATTTT; V gene: TRBV9; D gene: -; clone size: -; J gene: TRBJ1-3
CDR3 protein: CASSYRIEGIYGYTF; CDR3 DNA: TGTGCCAGCAGTTACCGCATCGAGGGTATCTATGGCTACACCTTC; V gene: TRBV6-2/TRBV6-3; D gene: -; clone size: few; J gene: TRBJ1-2
CDR3 protein: CASSDQGAGDTEAFF; CDR3 DNA: TGTGCCAGCAGCGATCAGGGGGCTGGCGACACTGAAGCTTTCTTT; V gene: TRBV11-1; D gene: TRBD1; clone size: -; J gene: TRBJ1-1
CDR3 protein: CASLRDRVIASTDTQYF; CDR3 DNA: TGTGCCAGCCTCCGGGACAGGGTAATCGCTAGCACAGATACGCAGTATTTT; V gene: TRBV6-1; D gene: TRBD1; clone size: -; J gene: TRBJ2-3
CDR3 protein: CASSQATSGGGVANEQFF; CDR3 DNA: TGTGCCAGCAGCCAAGCGACTAGCGGGGGCGGTGTTGCGAATGAGCAGTTCTTC; V gene: TRBV4-2; D gene: TRBD2; clone size: few; J gene: TRBJ2-1
CDR3 protein: CAISLTSGGNNEQFF; CDR3 DNA: TGTGCCATCAGCCTAACTAGCGGGGGCAACAATGAGCAGTTCTTC; V gene: TRBV10-3; D gene: TRBD2; clone size: -; J gene: TRBJ2-1
CDR3 protein: CASHVGGGAGGEQYF; CDR3 DNA: TGTGCCAGTCACGTGGGAGGAGGAGCGGGGGGTGAGCAGTACTTC; V gene: TRBV7-2; D gene: TRBD2; clone size: few; J gene: TRBJ2-5
CDR3 protein: CASSPTGTISETQYF; CDR3 DNA: TGCGCCAGCAGCCCCACCGGGACTATCTCGGAGACCCAGTACTTC; V gene: TRBV5-1; D gene: TRBD2; clone size: -; J gene: TRBJ2-5
CDR3 protein: CASSYPGQAEETQYF; CDR3 DNA: TGCGCCAGCAGCTACCCGGGACAGGCTGAAGAGACCCAGTACTTC; V gene: TRBV5-1; D gene: TRBD1; clone size: -; J gene: TRBJ2-5
CDR3 protein: CASSFGRQGALRGYTF; CDR3 DNA: TGTGCCAGCAGCTTCGGCCGACAGGGGGCCCTTCGGGGCTACACCTTC; V gene: TRBV7-9; D gene: TRBD1; clone size: -; J gene: TRBJ1-2
CDR3 protein: CASSLGRSGPFYGYTF; CDR3 DNA: TGCGCCAGCAGCTTGGGTCGTTCAGGGCCCTTCTATGGCTACACCTTC; V gene: TRBV5-1; D gene: -; clone size: -; J gene: TRBJ1-2
CDR3 protein: CATSTAGAGANVLTF; CDR3 DNA: TGTGCCACCAGCACGGCGGGAGCTGGGGCCAACGTCCTGACTTTC; V gene: TRBV15; D gene: TRBD2; clone size: few; J gene: TRBJ2-6
CDR3 protein: CSVVVEMNEQYF; CDR3 DNA: TGCAGCGTTGTTGTGGAGATGAACGAGCAGTACTTC; V gene: TRBV29-1; D gene: -; clone size: -; J gene: TRBJ2-7
CDR3 protein: CASLGQGTNIQYF; CDR3 DNA: TGTGCCAGCTTGGGACAGGGAACGAACATTCAGTACTTC; V gene: TRBV18; D gene: TRBD1; clone size: -; J gene: TRBJ2-4
CDR3 protein: CASSEETARWNTEAFF; CDR3 DNA: TGTGCCAGCAGTGAAGAAACAGCGAGATGGAACACTGAAGCTTTCTTT; V gene: TRBV2; D gene: -; clone size: once; J gene: TRBJ1-1
CDR3 protein: CASSHELAGGPDTQYF; CDR3 DNA: TGTGCCAGCAGTCACGAACTAGCGGGGGGGCCAGATACGCAGTATTTT; V gene: TRBV27; D gene: TRBD2; clone size: -; J gene: TRBJ2-3
CDR3 protein: CSARIGGGGEYGYTF; CDR3 DNA: TGCAGTGCTAGAATCGGCGGGGGGGGCGAGTATGGCTACACCTTC; V gene: TRBV20-1; D gene: -; clone size: few; J gene: TRBJ1-2
CDR3 protein: CSVGLGAQNEQFF; CDR3 DNA: TGCAGCGTTGGTCTGGGGGCGCAGAATGAGCAGTTCTTC; V gene: TRBV29-1; D gene: -; clone size: few; J gene: TRBJ2-1
CDR3 protein: CASSTHPPGANVLTF; CDR3 DNA: TGTGCCAGTAGTACCCACCCGCCTGGGGCCAACGTCCTGACTTTC; V gene: TRBV19; D gene: -; clone size: -; J gene: TRBJ2-6
CDR3 protein: CASRPEADTQYF; CDR3 DNA: TGCGCCAGCCGACCCGAAGCGGATACGCAGTATTTT; V gene: TRBV5-1; D gene: -; clone size: once; J gene: TRBJ2-3
CDR3 protein: CASRLGLVDGLGYTF; CDR3 DNA: TGTGCCAGCAGGTTGGGTCTCGTAGATGGTTTAGGCTACACCTTC; V gene: TRBV12-3/TRBV12-4; D gene: -; clone size: -; J gene: TRBJ1-2
CDR3 protein: CASSTTSGVSNEQFF; CDR3 DNA: TGTGCCAGCAGCACGACTAGCGGGGTATCCAATGAGCAGTTCTTC; V gene: TRBV5-1; D gene: TRBD2; clone size: -; J gene: TRBJ2-1
CDR3 protein: CASSLAGPQLNEQFF; CDR3 DNA: TGTGCCAGCAGCTTAGCGGGACCACAGCTTAATGAGCAGTTCTTC; V gene: TRBV7-9; D gene: -; clone size: -; J gene: TRBJ2-1
CDR3 protein: CASSIGQAQETQYF; CDR3 DNA: TGCGCCAGCAGCATCGGACAGGCACAAGAGACCCAGTACTTC; V gene: TRBV5-1; D gene: TRBD1; clone size: few; J gene: TRBJ2-5
CDR3 protein: CASSYTGIWGYTF; CDR3 DNA: TGTGCCAGCAGCTATACAGGGATCTGGGGCTACACCTTC; V gene: TRBV11-2; D gene: -; clone size: -; J gene: TRBJ1-2
CDR3 protein: CASSQDPVSPYEQYF; CDR3 DNA: TGTGCCAGCAGCCAAGATCCCGTATCCCCGTACGAGCAGTACTTC; V gene: TRBV3-1; D gene: -; clone size: few; J gene: TRBJ2-7
CDR3 protein: CASSTGTLTDTQYF; CDR3 DNA: TGTGCCAGCAGTACCGGGACCTTAACAGATACGCAGTATTTT; V gene: TRBV12-3/TRBV12-4; D gene: -; clone size: -; J gene: TRBJ2-3
CDR3 protein: CSGERTGGSEQFF; CDR3 DNA: TGCAGCGGTGAAAGGACAGGGGGAAGTGAGCAGTTCTTC; V gene: TRBV29-1; D gene: TRBD1; clone size: -; J gene: TRBJ2-1
CDR3 protein: CASSEERGYEQYF; CDR3 DNA: TGTGCCAGCAGTGAAGAACGCGGGTACGAGCAGTACTTC; V gene: TRBV6-1; D gene: -; clone size: -; J gene: TRBJ2-7
CDR3 protein: CASSSLAGYYEQYF; CDR3 DNA: TGTGCCAGCAGCTCTCTAGCGGGTTACTACGAGCAGTACTTC; V gene: TRBV7-2; D gene: TRBD2; clone size: -; J gene: TRBJ2-7
CDR3 protein: CASSYPGELFF; CDR3 DNA: TGTGCCAGCAGTTATCCCGGGGAGCTGTTTTTT; V gene: TRBV6-2/TRBV6-3; D gene: -; clone size: -; J gene: TRBJ2-2
CDR3 protein: CSATQSFGRAVYQETQYF; CDR3 DNA: TGCAGTGCTACCCAGAGTTTCGGGAGGGCCGTTTACCAAGAGACCCAGTACTTC; V gene: TRBV20-1; D gene: TRBD2; clone size: -; J gene: TRBJ2-5
CDR3 protein: CASSVGPRGAASSYNEQFF; CDR3 DNA: TGTGCCAGCAGCGTAGGGCCAAGGGGAGCTGCATCCTCCTACAATGAGCAGTTCTTC; V gene: TRBV9; D gene: -; clone size: -; J gene: TRBJ2-1
CDR3 protein: CASSVAPTPQETQYF; CDR3 DNA: TGTGCCAGCAGCGTAGCTCCGACACCTCAAGAGACCCAGTACTTC; V gene: TRBV9; D gene: -; clone size: once; J gene: TRBJ2-5
CDR3 protein: CASSSGVTGAGDMQYF; CDR3 DNA: TGTGCCAGCAGCTCAGGGGTGACGGGGGCGGGAGATATGCAGTATTTT; V gene: TRBV7-2; D gene: -; clone size: -; J gene: TRBJ2-3
CDR3 protein: CASRQTLDANYGYTF; CDR3 DNA: TGTGCCAGCAGGCAAACGTTGGACGCTAACTATGGCTACACCTTC; V gene: TRBV12-3/TRBV12-4; D gene: -; clone size: once; J gene: TRBJ1-2
CDR3 protein: CASSPRALLIRQFF; CDR3 DNA: TGTGCCAGCAGTCCAAGAGCGCTATTAATCCGTCAGTTCTTC; V gene: TRBV14; D gene: -; clone size: -; J gene: TRBJ2-1
CDR3 protein: CASGSLGGYNEQFF; CDR3 DNA: TGTGCTAGTGGTTCCCTAGGAGGGTACAATGAGCAGTTCTTC; V gene: TRBV12-5; D gene: -; clone size: few; J gene: TRBJ2-1
CDR3 protein: CASSLRGLADFNEQFF; CDR3 DNA: TGTGCCAGCAGCTTAAGGGGACTAGCGGATTTCAATGAGCAGTTCTTC; V gene: TRBV7-2; D gene: TRBD2; clone size: few; J gene: TRBJ2-1
CDR3 protein: CASSLRRLAGGPNEQFF; CDR3 DNA: TGTGCCAGCAGTCTAAGACGCCTAGCGGGGGGGCCGAATGAGCAGTTCTTC; V gene: TRBV7-2; D gene: TRBD2; clone size: -; J gene: TRBJ2-1
CDR3 protein: CASSLRPQDISGANVLTF; CDR3 DNA: TGTGCCAGCAGTTTAAGGCCCCAGGACATCTCTGGGGCCAACGTCCTGACTTTC; V gene: TRBV12-3/TRBV12-4; D gene: -; clone size: -; J gene: TRBJ2-6
CDR3 protein: CASSQQVGGFQETQYF; CDR3 DNA: TGTGCCAGCAGCCAACAAGTCGGGGGTTTCCAAGAGACCCAGTACTTC; V gene: TRBV12-3/TRBV12-4; D gene: -; clone size: -; J gene: TRBJ2-5
CDR3 protein: CASSLGDRNEAFF; CDR3 DNA: TGTGCCAGCAGCTTGGGGGACAGAAATGAAGCTTTCTTT; V gene: TRBV5-6; D gene: TRBD1; clone size: few; J gene: TRBJ1-1
CDR3 protein: CASSPSGTGATLDTQYF; CDR3 DNA: TGTGCCAGCTCACCATCCGGGACCGGGGCTACCCTAGATACGCAGTATTTT; V gene: TRBV18; D gene: -; clone size: -; J gene: TRBJ2-3
CDR3 protein: CSARIAGGPPQYF; CDR3 DNA: TGCAGTGCTAGGATAGCGGGAGGGCCCCCGCAGTACTTC; V gene: TRBV20-1; D gene: TRBD2; clone size: -; J gene: TRBJ2-5
CDR3 protein: CATSAPHSSQPQHF; CDR3 DNA: TGTGCCACCAGTGCTCCTCACAGTAGTCAGCCCCAGCATTTT; V gene: TRBV24-1; D gene: -; clone size: -; J gene: TRBJ1-5
CDR3 protein: CQTPAGYTF; CDR3 DNA: TGCCAAACCCCGGCTGGCTACACCTTC; V gene: TRBV20-1; D gene: -; clone size: -; J gene: TRBJ1-2
CDR3 protein: CSAIRTSGDPHEQYF; CDR3 DNA: TGCAGTGCGATCCGGACTAGCGGGGATCCACACGAGCAGTACTTC; V gene: TRBV20-1; D gene: TRBD2; clone size: -; J gene: TRBJ2-7
CDR3 protein: CASTWNHAADTQYF; CDR3 DNA: TGTGCCAGTACTTGGAATCATGCGGCGGATACGCAGTATTTT; V gene: TRBV12-3/TRBV12-4; D gene: -; clone size: -; J gene: TRBJ2-3